This TCR beta chain was captured in a study of neurological immune-mediated disorders. With 1 base clipped from V and 0 bases from J, the junction kept 10 bases outside the gene matches. Germline V gene lookup returns CDR1 MGHRA and CDR2 YSYEKL. The CDR3 extends over 18 amino acids. This clonotype was seen repeatedly, ten times or more. From the 5' RACE reads, TCRdb called clonotypes with MiXCR, one entry per CDR3 protein. The profile shows roughly 3,900 distinct CDR3 sequences, 30% to 35% of them singletons. The source material was CD8+ T cells from blood. The rearrangement links TRBV4-1 to TRBJ2-7; 9 positions match TRBD2. This sequence was found in a middle-aged man with HTLV-1-associated myelopathy (HAM/TSP). As DNA, the CDR3 is TGCGCCAGCAGCCAAGGGGATAGCGGGAGAGAATTCTCCTACGAGCAGTACTTC. Translated, it gives CASSQGDSGREFSYEQYF.